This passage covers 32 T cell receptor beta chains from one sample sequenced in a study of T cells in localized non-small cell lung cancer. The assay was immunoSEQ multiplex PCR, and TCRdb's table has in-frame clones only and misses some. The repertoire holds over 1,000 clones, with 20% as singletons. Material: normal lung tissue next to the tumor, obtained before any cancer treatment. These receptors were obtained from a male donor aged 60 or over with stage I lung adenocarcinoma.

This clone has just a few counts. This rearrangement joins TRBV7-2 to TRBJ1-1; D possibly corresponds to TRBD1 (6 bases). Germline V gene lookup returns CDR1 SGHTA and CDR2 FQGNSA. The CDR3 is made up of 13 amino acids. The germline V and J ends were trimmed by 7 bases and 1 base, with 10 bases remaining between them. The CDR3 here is CASTGQRNTEAFF. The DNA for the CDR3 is TGTGCCAGCACCGGACAGCGGAACACTGAAGCTTTCTTT.

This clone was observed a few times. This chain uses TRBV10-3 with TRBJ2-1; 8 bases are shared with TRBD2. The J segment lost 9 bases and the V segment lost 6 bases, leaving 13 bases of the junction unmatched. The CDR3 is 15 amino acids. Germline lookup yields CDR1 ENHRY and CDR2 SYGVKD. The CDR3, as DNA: TGTGCCATCAGCCGAACTGTCGGGGGGGAAGGTGAGCAGTTCTTC. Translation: CAISRTVGGEGEQFF.

Here the CDR3 reads CASSPLAGADEQFF. The CDR3 DNA reads TGTGCCAGCTCACCCCTAGCTGGAGCGGATGAGCAGTTCTTC. The chain links TRBV18 to TRBJ2-1, with a tentative D call TRBD2 (5 bases). There are 14 residues in the CDR3. Germline lookup yields CDR1 KGHSH and CDR2 LQKENI. The V end lost 3 bases, the J end lost 8 bases, and 14 bases lay between the germline ends.

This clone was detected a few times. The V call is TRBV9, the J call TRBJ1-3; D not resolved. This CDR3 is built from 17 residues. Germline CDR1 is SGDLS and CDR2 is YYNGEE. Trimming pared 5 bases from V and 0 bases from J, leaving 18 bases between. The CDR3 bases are TGTGCCAGCAGGTTGCGGAGATCCACAAGCTCTGGAAACACCATATATTTT. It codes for CASRLRRSTSSGNTIYF.

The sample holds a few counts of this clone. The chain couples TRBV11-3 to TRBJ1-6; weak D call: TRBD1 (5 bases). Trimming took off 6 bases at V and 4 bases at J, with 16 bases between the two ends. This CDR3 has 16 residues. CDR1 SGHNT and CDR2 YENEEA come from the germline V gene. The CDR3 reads CASRSAPTGYNSPLHF. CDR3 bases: TGTGCCAGCAGGTCAGCCCCCACAGGTTATAATTCACCCCTCCACTTT. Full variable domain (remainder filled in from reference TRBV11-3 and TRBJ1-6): EAGVVQSPRYKIIEKKQPVAFWCNPISGHNTLYWYLQNLGQGPELLIRYENEEAVDDSQLPKDRFSAERLKGVDSTLKIQPAELGDSAVYLCASRSAPTGYNSPLHFGNGTRLTVT.

The CDR3 is CASSLSLGRERPGRQPQHF. DNA of the CDR3: TGCGCCAGCAGTTTGAGTCTGGGCAGGGAAAGACCGGGGCGTCAGCCCCAGCATTTT. This rearrangement joins TRBV5-1 to TRBJ1-5; perhaps TRBD1 as D (5 bases). Trimming shortened V by 5 bases and J by 6 bases, and 30 bases separated the two germline ends. The CDR3 length is 19 residues. Germline loops: CDR1 SGHRS, CDR2 YFSETQ.

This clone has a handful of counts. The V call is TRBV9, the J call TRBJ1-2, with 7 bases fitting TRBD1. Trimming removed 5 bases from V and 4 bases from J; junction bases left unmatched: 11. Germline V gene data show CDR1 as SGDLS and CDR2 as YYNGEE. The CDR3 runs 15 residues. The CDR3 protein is CASRAGTAAGYGYTF. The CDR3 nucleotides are TGTGCCAGCAGGGCTGGGACAGCCGCGGGCTATGGCTACACCTTC.

CDR3 in DNA: TGTGCCAGCAGCCCAATGGCGGGGGGTGGCGAGACCCAGTACTTC. It specifies CASSPMAGGGETQYF. The rearrangement joins TRBV25-1 to TRBJ2-5, with 8 bases identical to TRBD2. In germline, CDR1 is MGHDK, CDR2 SYGVNS. The CDR3 length is 15 residues. Trimming removed 6 bases from V and 5 bases from J; junction bases left unmatched: 11.

Written as DNA, the CDR3 is TGTGCCAGCTCACCGCCTCTGACCTACGAGCAGTACTTC. Protein product: CASSPPLTYEQYF. The chain uses TRBV18 and TRBJ2-7; no clear D. From germline, CDR1 is KGHSH and CDR2 LQKENI. V dropped 3 bases and J dropped 2 bases, with 8 bases sitting between them. The CDR3 has 13 residues.

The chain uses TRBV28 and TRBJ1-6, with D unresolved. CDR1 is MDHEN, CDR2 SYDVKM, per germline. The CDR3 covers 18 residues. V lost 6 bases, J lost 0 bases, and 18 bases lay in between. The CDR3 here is CASSFVLLGSSYNSPLHF. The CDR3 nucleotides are TGTGCCAGCAGCTTCGTGCTCTTAGGAAGCTCCTATAATTCACCCCTCCACTTT.

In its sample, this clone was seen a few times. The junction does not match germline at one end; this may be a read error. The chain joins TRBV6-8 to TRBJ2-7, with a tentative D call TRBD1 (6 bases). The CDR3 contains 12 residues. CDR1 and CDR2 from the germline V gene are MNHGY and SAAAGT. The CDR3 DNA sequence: TGTGCCAGCAGTTACTCGTCAGGGGAGTGGCCCTTC. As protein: CASSYSSGEWPF.

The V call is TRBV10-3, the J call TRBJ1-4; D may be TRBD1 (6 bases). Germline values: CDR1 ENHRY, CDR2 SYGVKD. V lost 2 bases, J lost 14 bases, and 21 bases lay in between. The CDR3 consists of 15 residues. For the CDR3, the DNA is TGTGCCATCAGTGAGAAGGTTCGACTCTCTGGACAGCTGTTTTTT. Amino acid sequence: CAISEKVRLSGQLFF.

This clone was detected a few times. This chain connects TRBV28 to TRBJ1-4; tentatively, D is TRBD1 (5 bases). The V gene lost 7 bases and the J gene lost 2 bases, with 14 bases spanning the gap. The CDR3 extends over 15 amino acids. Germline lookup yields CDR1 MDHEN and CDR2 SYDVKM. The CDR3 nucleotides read TGTGCCAGCAAGCTTGAGGGGACTACTAATGAAAAACTGTTTTTT. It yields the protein CASKLEGTTNEKLFF.

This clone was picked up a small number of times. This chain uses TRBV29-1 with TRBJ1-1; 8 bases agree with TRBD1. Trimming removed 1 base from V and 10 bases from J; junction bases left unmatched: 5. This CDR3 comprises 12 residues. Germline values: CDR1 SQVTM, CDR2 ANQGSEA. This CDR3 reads CSVEAGQGGAFF. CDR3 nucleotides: TGCAGCGTTGAAGCCGGACAGGGCGGAGCTTTCTTT.

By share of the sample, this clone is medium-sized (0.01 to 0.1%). CDR3 nucleotides: TGTGCCAGCAGCCTAGGACAGGGGACTTCACCCCTCCACTTT. The encoded protein is CASSLGQGTSPLHF. V is TRBV11-3 and J is TRBJ1-6, with TRBD1 identical over 9 bases. J was trimmed by 9 bases and V by 5 bases; bases with no gene match: 5. This CDR3 spans 14 amino acids. Germline CDR1 and CDR2: SGHNT and YENEEA.

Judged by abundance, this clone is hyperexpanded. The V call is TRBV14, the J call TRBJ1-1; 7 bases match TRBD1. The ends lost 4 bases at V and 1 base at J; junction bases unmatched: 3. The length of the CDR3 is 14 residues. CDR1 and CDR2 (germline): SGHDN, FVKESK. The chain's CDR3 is CASSRYRGNTEAFF. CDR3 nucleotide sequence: TGTGCCAGCAGCCGGTACAGGGGGAACACTGAAGCTTTCTTT.

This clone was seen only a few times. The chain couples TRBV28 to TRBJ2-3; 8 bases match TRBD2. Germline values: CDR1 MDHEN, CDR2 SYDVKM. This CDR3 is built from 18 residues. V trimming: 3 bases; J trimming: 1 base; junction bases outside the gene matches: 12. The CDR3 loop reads CASSFPPRTSRGTDTQYF. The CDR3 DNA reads TGTGCCAGCAGTTTCCCCCCAAGGACTAGCCGGGGCACAGATACGCAGTATTTT.

The CDR3 spells CASSVTFIGSSYNSPLHF. The CDR3 region has the DNA TGTGCCAGCAGTGTCACATTCATAGGGAGCTCCTATAATTCACCCCTCCACTTT. This chain links TRBV6-8 with TRBJ1-6; D gene ambiguous. V was cut by 5 bases and J by 0 bases, with 17 bases left in between. This CDR3 has 18 amino acids. Germline V lookup: CDR1 MNHGY, CDR2 SAAAGT.

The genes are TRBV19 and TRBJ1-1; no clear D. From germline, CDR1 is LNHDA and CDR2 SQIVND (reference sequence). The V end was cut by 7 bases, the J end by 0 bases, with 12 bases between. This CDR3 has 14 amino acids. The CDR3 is CASNSRTLNTEAFF. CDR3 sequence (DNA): TGTGCCAGTAATAGCCGGACCCTGAACACTGAAGCTTTCTTT.

CDR3 in amino acids: CASSLNPGRFYGYTF. The DNA of the CDR3 is TGTGCCAGCAGCTTAAACCCCGGGAGGTTCTATGGCTACACCTTC. The gene calls are TRBV11-3 and TRBJ1-2, with D unclear. Trimming removed 2 bases from V and 4 bases from J, with 14 bases in between. The germline V gene encodes CDR1 SGHNT and CDR2 YENEEA. The CDR3 length is 15 residues.

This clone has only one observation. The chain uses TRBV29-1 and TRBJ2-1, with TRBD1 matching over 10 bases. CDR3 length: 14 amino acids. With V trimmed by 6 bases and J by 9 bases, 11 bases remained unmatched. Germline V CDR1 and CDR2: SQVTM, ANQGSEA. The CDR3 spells CSVLKGTGEGEQFF. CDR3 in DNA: TGCAGCGTCCTAAAAGGGACAGGGGAGGGTGAGCAGTTCTTC.

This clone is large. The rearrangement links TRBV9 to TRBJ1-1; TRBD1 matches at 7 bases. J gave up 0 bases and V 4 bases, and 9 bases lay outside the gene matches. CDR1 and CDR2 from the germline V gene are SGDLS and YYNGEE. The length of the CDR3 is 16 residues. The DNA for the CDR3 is TGTGCCAGCAGCCAGAGACAGGGTGCCATGAACACTGAAGCTTTCTTT. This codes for CASSQRQGAMNTEAFF.

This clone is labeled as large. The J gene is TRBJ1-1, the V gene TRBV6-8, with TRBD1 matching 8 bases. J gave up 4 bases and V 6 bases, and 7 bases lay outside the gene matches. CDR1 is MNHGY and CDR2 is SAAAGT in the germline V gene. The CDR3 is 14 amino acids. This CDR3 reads CASSQGAEGTEAFF. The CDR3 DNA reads TGTGCCAGCAGCCAGGGGGCGGAGGGCACTGAAGCTTTCTTT.

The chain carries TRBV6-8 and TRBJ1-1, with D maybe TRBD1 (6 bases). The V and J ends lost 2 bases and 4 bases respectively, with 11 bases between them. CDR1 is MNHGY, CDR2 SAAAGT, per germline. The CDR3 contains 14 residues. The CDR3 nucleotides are TGTGCCAGCAGTTACGGGGGCCTAGGCACTGAAGCTTTCTTT. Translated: CASSYGGLGTEAFF.

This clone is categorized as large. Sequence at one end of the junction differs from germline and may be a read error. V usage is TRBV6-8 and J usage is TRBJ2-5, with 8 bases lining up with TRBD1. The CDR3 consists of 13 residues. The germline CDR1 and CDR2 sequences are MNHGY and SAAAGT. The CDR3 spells CATSGQGQETQYF. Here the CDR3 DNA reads TGTGCCACCAGTGGACAGGGCCAGGAGACCCAGTACTTC.

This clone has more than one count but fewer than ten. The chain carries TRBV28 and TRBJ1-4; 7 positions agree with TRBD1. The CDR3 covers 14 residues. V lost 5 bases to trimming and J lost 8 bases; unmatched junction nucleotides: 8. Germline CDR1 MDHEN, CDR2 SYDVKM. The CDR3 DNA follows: TGTGCCAGCAGTACCGGACAGGCAAGGGAAAAACTGTTTTTT. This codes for CASSTGQAREKLFF.

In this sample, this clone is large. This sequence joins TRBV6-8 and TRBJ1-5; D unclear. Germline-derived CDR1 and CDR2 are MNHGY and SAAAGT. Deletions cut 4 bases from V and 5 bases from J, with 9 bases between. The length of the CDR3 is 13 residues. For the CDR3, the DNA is TGTGCCAGCAGTTTAGAGGTCCATCAGCCCCAGCATTTT. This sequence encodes CASSLEVHQPQHF.

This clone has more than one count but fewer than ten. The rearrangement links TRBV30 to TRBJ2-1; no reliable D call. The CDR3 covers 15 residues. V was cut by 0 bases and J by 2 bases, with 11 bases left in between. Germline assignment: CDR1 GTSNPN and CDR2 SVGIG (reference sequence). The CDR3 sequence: CAWSVDGATYNEQFF. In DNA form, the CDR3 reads TGTGCCTGGAGTGTAGACGGTGCGACCTACAATGAGCAGTTCTTC.

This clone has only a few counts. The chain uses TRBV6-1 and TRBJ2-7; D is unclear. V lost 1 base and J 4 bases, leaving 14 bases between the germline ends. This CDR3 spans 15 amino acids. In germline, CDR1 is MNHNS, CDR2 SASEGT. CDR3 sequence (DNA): TGTGCCAGCAGTGAAGTTGGTGGGATCGGGTACGAGCAGTACTTC. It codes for CASSEVGGIGYEQYF.

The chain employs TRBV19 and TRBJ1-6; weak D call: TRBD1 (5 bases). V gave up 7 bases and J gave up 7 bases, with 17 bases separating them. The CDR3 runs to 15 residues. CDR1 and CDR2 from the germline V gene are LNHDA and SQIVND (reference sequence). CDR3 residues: CASTPLGTENSPLHF. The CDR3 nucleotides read TGTGCCAGTACCCCGTTAGGGACTGAAAATTCACCCCTCCACTTT.

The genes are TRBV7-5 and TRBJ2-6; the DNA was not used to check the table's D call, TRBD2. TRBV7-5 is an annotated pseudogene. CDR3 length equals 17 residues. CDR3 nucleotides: TGTGCCAGCAGCCCCCTTCGGGGGGCGTCTGGGGCCAACGTCCTGACTTTC. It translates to CASSPLRGASGANVLTF.

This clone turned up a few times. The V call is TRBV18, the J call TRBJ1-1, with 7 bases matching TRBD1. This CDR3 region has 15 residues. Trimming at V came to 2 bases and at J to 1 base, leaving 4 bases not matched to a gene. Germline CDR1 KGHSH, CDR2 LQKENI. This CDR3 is CASSPLRGRNTEAFF. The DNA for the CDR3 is TGTGCCAGCTCACCATTGAGGGGGCGGAACACTGAAGCTTTCTTT.